The 30 T cell receptor beta chains below all came from one sample that was sequenced in a study of cytomegalovirus exposure and HLA in healthy donors. The PCR was carried out with 60 Vbeta primers and 13 Jbeta primers. Sequenced by immunoSEQ multiplex PCR; TCRdb stores in-frame clones only, minus some. In the table there are fewer than 250,000 clones, roughly 88% of which are singletons. The sequenced sample was PBMCs. These receptors were taken from a boy younger than 10 in good health and CMV-seronegative.

The genes are TRBV29-1 and TRBJ2-7; no firm D call. This CDR3 comprises 12 residues. Between the trimmed V and J ends, which lost 5 bases and 2 bases, there was a span of 10 bases. Germline V lookup: CDR1 SQVTM, CDR2 ANQGSEA. In DNA form, the CDR3 reads TGCAGCGTTACTGACTGTACCTACGAGCAGTACTTC. The encoded protein is CSVTDCTYEQYF.

This clone turned up a few times. Sequence at one end of the junction differs from germline and may be a read error. The V and J genes are TRBV2 and TRBJ2-7; 11 nucleotides agree with TRBD1. CDR1 SNHLY and CDR2 FYNNEI come from the germline V gene. There are 11 residues in the CDR3. This chain's CDR3 is CASRGGQGADF. In DNA, the CDR3 is TGTGCCAGCAGAGGCGGACAGGGGGCTGACTTC. Looking up the rest from reference TRBV2 and TRBJ2-7 gives the full variable domain: EPEVTQTPSHQVTQMGQEVILRCVPISNHLYFYWYRQILGQKVEFLVSFYNNEISEKSEIFDDQFSVERPDGSNFTLKIRSTKLEDSAMYFCASRGGQGADFGPGTRLTVT.

The gene calls are TRBV5-4 and TRBJ2-3; 11 bases match TRBD2. Germline trimming cut 2 bases from V and 1 base from J; bases unmatched to any gene: 9. This CDR3 spans 18 amino acids. Germline CDR1 reads SGHNT; CDR2 reads YYREEE (reference sequence). CDR3 protein: CASSLDRLAGYGTDTQYF. The CDR3 DNA follows: TGTGCCAGCAGCTTAGATCGACTAGCGGGATATGGCACAGATACGCAGTATTTT.

The chain employs TRBV6-5 and TRBJ1-2; 12 positions agree with TRBD1. The length of the CDR3 is 15 residues. The trim removed 2 bases at V and 8 bases at J, leaving 6 bases unmatched. Germline CDR1 MNHEY, CDR2 SVGAGI. This CDR3 is CASSYAGQGARGYTF. The CDR3 bases are TGTGCCAGCAGTTACGCGGGACAGGGGGCGCGAGGCTACACCTTC.

V usage is TRBV18 and J usage is TRBJ2-1; D unresolved. The CDR3 is made up of 13 amino acids. Trimming cost V 1 base and J 3 bases, with 4 bases left between them. The germline V gene encodes CDR1 KGHSH and CDR2 LQKENI. In DNA form, the CDR3 reads TGTGCCAGCTCACCACAGAGCTACAATGAGCAGTTCTTC. Amino acids: CASSPQSYNEQFF.

J is TRBJ1-2 and V is TRBV5-4, with 7 bases aligning to TRBD1. The V segment lost 4 bases and the J segment 8 bases; nucleotides outside the gene matches: 8. CDR1 and CDR2 from the germline V gene are SGHNT and YYREEE (reference sequence). The CDR3 runs 13 residues. The CDR3 nucleotides read TGTGCCAGCAGCGTTACAGGGGCACGAGGCTACACCTTC. Translation: CASSVTGARGYTF.

The chain joins TRBV30 to TRBJ1-2; 7 bases match TRBD1. This CDR3 has 15 residues. Per germline, CDR1 GTSNPN and CDR2 SVGIG (reference sequence). Trimming at V came to 2 bases and at J to 4 bases, leaving 10 bases not matched to a gene. CDR3 DNA: TGTGCCTGGAGTTTGGCAGGGGGGAAAGGCTATGGCTACACCTTC. Translation: CAWSLAGGKGYGYTF.

In this sample, this clone turned up a few times. Here the CDR3 reads CASSSAFNEQYF. The CDR3 DNA reads as TGTGCCAGCAGCTCCGCGTTTAACGAGCAGTACTTC. The genes are TRBV7-2 and TRBJ2-7; no clear D. Trimming pared 4 bases from V and 5 bases from J, leaving 9 bases between. Germline values: CDR1 SGHTA, CDR2 FQGNSA. The CDR3 is 12 residues long.

The V and J genes are TRBV19 and TRBJ1-3; D not certain. The germline V gene encodes CDR1 LNHDA and CDR2 SQIVND (reference sequence). CDR3 size: 16 residues. Deletions cut 1 base from V and 0 bases from J, with 10 bases between. Written as DNA, the CDR3 is TGTGCCAGTAGTATAGGGAGGCCGAGCTCTGGAAACACCATATATTTT. Its protein product is CASSIGRPSSGNTIYF.

This rearrangement joins TRBV9 to TRBJ2-1, with D perhaps matching TRBD2 (6 bases). V dropped 4 bases and J dropped 4 bases, with 15 bases sitting between them. CDR1 SGDLS and CDR2 YYNGEE come from the germline V gene. The CDR3 contains 15 residues. Here the CDR3 DNA reads TGTGCCAGCAGCTTGGGGACTCGCCGGTACAATGAGCAGTTCTTC. This translates into CASSLGTRRYNEQFF.

This clone was counted a few times. The chain is built from TRBV13 and TRBJ1-4, with D hard to call. Trimming shortened V by 0 bases and J by 4 bases, and 6 bases separated the two germline ends. CDR1 PRHDT and CDR2 FYEKMQ come from the germline V gene (reference sequence). The CDR3 loop spans 14 amino acids. The DNA for the CDR3 is TGTGCCAGCAGCTTAGGCGAGGTTAATGAAAAACTGTTTTTT. This gives the protein CASSLGEVNEKLFF.

The V and J genes are TRBV5-6 and TRBJ2-1; 12 bases are shared with TRBD2. J gave up 4 bases and V 4 bases, and 3 bases lay outside the gene matches. Germline V gene sequence: CDR1 SGHDT, CDR2 YYEEEE. CDR3 length equals 15 residues. CDR3 DNA sequence: TGTGCCAGCAGCCCCGGGACTAGCGGGTACAATGAGCAGTTCTTC. It translates to CASSPGTSGYNEQFF.

The J gene is TRBJ2-3, the V gene TRBV18; weak D call: TRBD1 (5 bases). This CDR3 has 14 amino acids. V was trimmed by 1 base and J by 4 bases, leaving 9 bases between them. Germline values: CDR1 KGHSH, CDR2 LQKENI. The CDR3 DNA is TGTGCCAGCTCACCACGACAGATCCCAGATACGCAGTATTTT. Encoded protein: CASSPRQIPDTQYF.

In DNA form, the CDR3 reads TGTGCCAGCAGCTTAGGGCTTTCCTCCTACAATGAGCAGTTCTTC. Encoded protein: CASSLGLSSYNEQFF. V usage is TRBV7-6 and J usage is TRBJ2-1; D call uncertain. Germline-derived CDR1 and CDR2 are SGHVS and FNYEAQ. Trimming shortened V by 1 base and J by 0 bases, and 7 bases separated the two germline ends. This CDR3 is 15 amino acids long.

The chain uses TRBV9 and TRBJ2-1, with D maybe TRBD1 (5 bases). The germline V gene has CDR1 SGDLS and CDR2 YYNGEE. This CDR3 has 14 amino acids. V lost 0 bases and J lost 5, with 9 bases in between. This chain's CDR3 is CASSVALGDNEQFF. CDR3 DNA sequence: TGTGCCAGCAGCGTAGCTTTAGGGGACAATGAGCAGTTCTTC.

This clone has only a few counts. V gene TRBV4-1 combines with J gene TRBJ1-6; unclear D gene. V lost 0 bases, J lost 0 bases, and 6 bases lay in between. The CDR3 is 16 amino acids. The germline CDR1 and CDR2 sequences are MGHRA and YSYEKL. CDR3 DNA sequence: TGCGCCAGCAGCCAAGATCGGAGCTCCTATAATTCACCCCTCCACTTT. Protein: CASSQDRSSYNSPLHF.

The rearrangement uses TRBV6-5 and TRBJ1-2, with a weak D call TRBD1 (5 bases). In germline, CDR1 is MNHEY, CDR2 SVGAGI. This CDR3 contains 13 residues. The V gene lost 6 bases and the J gene lost 1 base, with 9 bases spanning the gap. The chain's CDR3 is CASSLTDNYGYTF. DNA for the CDR3: TGTGCCAGCAGCCTGACAGATAACTATGGCTACACCTTC.

J is TRBJ2-2 and V is TRBV30, with 7 bases aligning to TRBD1. CDR1 is GTSNPN, CDR2 SVGIG, per germline (reference sequence). V dropped 5 bases and J dropped 10; count of bases not matched to a gene: 10. The CDR3 contains 13 residues. CDR3 protein: CAWADRKSEELFF. Here the CDR3 DNA reads TGTGCCTGGGCGGACAGGAAAAGTGAGGAGCTGTTTTTT.

The chain joins TRBV11-3 to TRBJ2-1; D is unclear. CDR3 length equals 13 residues. In germline, CDR1 is SGHNT, CDR2 YENEEA. Trimming pared 5 bases from V and 9 bases from J, leaving 14 bases between. The CDR3 here is CASSHSRAGEQFF. CDR3 coding DNA: TGTGCCAGCAGCCACTCCCGCGCAGGTGAGCAGTTCTTC. Full variable domain (remainder filled in from reference TRBV11-3 and TRBJ2-1): EAGVVQSPRYKIIEKKQPVAFWCNPISGHNTLYWYLQNLGQGPELLIRYENEEAVDDSQLPKDRFSAERLKGVDSTLKIQPAELGDSAVYLCASSHSRAGEQFFGPGTRLTVL.

This clone has just a few counts. This chain joins TRBV5-1 and TRBJ2-7; 10 bases line up with TRBD2. V lost 1 base to trimming and J lost 2 bases; unmatched junction nucleotides: 9. Germline V gene sequence: CDR1 SGHRS, CDR2 YFSETQ. The CDR3 length is 17 residues. The CDR3 DNA is TGCGCCAGCAGCTTGCGATCCGGGACTAGCGTTACCTACGAGCAGTACTTC. Translation gives CASSLRSGTSVTYEQYF.

V gene TRBV11-2 combines with J gene TRBJ2-5; tentative D call: TRBD1 (5 bases). V was shortened by 4 bases and J by 1 base, with 13 bases between the two germline ends. The CDR3 runs to 15 residues. CDR1 is SGHAT, CDR2 FQNNGV, per germline. Written as DNA, the CDR3 is TGTGCCAGCAGCTCCAAAAGGGGATTCCAAGAGACCCAGTACTTC. It yields the protein CASSSKRGFQETQYF.

The rearrangement joins TRBV13 to TRBJ2-7; D remains unclear. Per germline, CDR1 PRHDT and CDR2 FYEKMQ (reference sequence). The V and J ends lost 5 bases and 1 base respectively, with 6 bases between them. The CDR3 is 12 residues long. For the CDR3, the DNA is TGTGCCAGCAGCCCGGTATCCTACGAGCAGTACTTC. Translated, it gives CASSPVSYEQYF.

The chain employs TRBV7-9 and TRBJ1-2, with a weak D call TRBD1 (6 bases). The ends were cut back, 5 bases at V and 2 bases at J, with 21 bases in the middle. This CDR3 is built from 17 residues. Germline CDR1 SEHNR, CDR2 FQNEAQ (reference sequence). The DNA of the CDR3 is TGTGCCAGCAGCCCAGGGGTGGGCCGACTCCAAAACTATGGCTACACCTTC. It encodes CASSPGVGRLQNYGYTF.

The chain employs TRBV7-9 and TRBJ2-2; 7 bases are shared with TRBD2. The V gene end was trimmed by 0 bases and the J gene end by 7 bases; junction bases not matched to a gene: 8. Germline assignment: CDR1 SEHNR and CDR2 FQNEAQ (reference sequence). This CDR3 has 16 amino acids. CDR3 sequence: CASSLARASGGGELFF. The CDR3 nucleotides read TGTGCCAGCAGCTTAGCGCGCGCTAGCGGCGGCGGGGAGCTGTTTTTT.

The genes are TRBV18 and TRBJ1-3; TRBD1 agrees at 7 bases. Unmatched junction bases numbered 10, after V lost 1 base and J lost 4 bases. The CDR3 runs 17 residues. The germline gives CDR1 KGHSH, CDR2 LQKENI. CDR3 sequence: CASSPRHRGAAGNTIYF. CDR3 bases: TGTGCCAGCTCACCACGTCACAGGGGAGCGGCGGGAAACACCATATATTTT.

This chain uses TRBV27 with TRBJ2-3, with TRBD2 identical over 14 bases. V shed 5 bases and J 2 bases; nucleotides not matched to a gene: 3. The CDR3 totals 16 residues. Germline CDR1 reads MNHEY; CDR2 reads SMNVEV (reference sequence). For the CDR3, the DNA is TGTGCCAGCAGTCTGGGACTAGCGGGAGTCACAGATACGCAGTATTTT. This sequence encodes CASSLGLAGVTDTQYF.

Remarks on this clone: This CDR3 fails to terminate in the conserved phenylalanine or tryptophan, so it likely reflects a read error. V gene TRBV5-1 combines with J gene TRBJ2-3; D not resolved. Germline V gene lookup returns CDR1 SGHRS and CDR2 YFSETQ. The CDR3 has 15 amino acids. With 5 bases removed from V and 3 bases from J, the gap between germline ends came to 16 bases. The CDR3 DNA sequence: TGCGCCAGCAGTATCCCGGTCCCCGGGACAGATACGCAGTATGTT. This codes for CASSIPVPGTDTQYV.

The V call is TRBV19, the J call TRBJ1-1, with TRBD1 as a possible D gene (6 bases). CDR1 is LNHDA and CDR2 is SQIVND in the germline V gene (reference sequence). V gave up 6 bases and J gave up 4 bases, with 15 bases separating them. This CDR3 has 14 residues. The CDR3 region has the DNA TGTGCCAGTAGAAACCGGGACACTCTCACTGAAGCTTTCTTT. Residues: CASRNRDTLTEAFF.

About this clone: Mismatch with germline at one junction end may stem from a read error. The J gene is TRBJ2-1, the V gene TRBV4-1; TRBD2 matches at 13 bases. Germline V lookup: CDR1 MGHRA, CDR2 YSYEKL. The CDR3 contains 15 residues. DNA of the CDR3: TGCGCCAGCAGCCAAGGACTAGCGGGAGGCCGATACCGGGTCTTC. Translated: CASSQGLAGGRYRVF.

The chain couples TRBV12-5 to TRBJ1-1; 7 bases line up with TRBD1. The CDR3 is made up of 13 amino acids. CDR1 is LGHNT and CDR2 is FRNRAP in the germline V gene. The V gene end was trimmed by 6 bases and the J gene end by 7 bases; junction bases not matched to a gene: 8. The CDR3 reads CASGPDRDSEAFF. Here the CDR3 DNA reads TGTGCTAGTGGGCCAGACAGGGACAGTGAAGCTTTCTTT.